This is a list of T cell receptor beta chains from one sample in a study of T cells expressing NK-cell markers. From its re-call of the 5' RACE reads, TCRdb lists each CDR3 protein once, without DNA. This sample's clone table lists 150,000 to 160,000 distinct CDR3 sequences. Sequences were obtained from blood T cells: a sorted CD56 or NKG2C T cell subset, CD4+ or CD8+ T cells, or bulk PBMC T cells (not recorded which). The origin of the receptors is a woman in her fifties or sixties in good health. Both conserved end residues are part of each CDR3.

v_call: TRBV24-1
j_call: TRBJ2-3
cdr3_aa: CATSDLRASTDTQYF

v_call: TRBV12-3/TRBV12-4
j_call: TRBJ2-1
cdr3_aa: CASSGDRGRLEQFF

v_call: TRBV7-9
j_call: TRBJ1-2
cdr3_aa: CASSLEGQGIRGYTF

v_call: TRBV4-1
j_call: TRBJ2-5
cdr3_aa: CASSYVGGETQYF

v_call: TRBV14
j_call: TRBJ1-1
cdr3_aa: CASTPQGNRNTEAFF

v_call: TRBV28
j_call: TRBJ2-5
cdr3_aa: CASSSRLAGWEETQYF

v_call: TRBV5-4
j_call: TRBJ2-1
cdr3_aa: CASSGTPKSPDEQFF

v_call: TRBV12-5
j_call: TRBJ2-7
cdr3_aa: CASVPTGLSYEQYF

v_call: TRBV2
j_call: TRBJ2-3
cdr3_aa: CASTGLAGGDTQYF

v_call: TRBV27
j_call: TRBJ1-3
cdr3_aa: CASSDTGSSGNTIYF

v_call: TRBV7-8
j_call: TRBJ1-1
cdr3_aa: CASRTGGVNAEAFF

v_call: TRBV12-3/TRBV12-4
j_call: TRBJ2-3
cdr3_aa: CASSYRLAGSDTQYF

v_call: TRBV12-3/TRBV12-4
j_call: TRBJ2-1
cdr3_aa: CAIQGLTSGPYNEQFF

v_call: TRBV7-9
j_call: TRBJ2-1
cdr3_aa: CASSSQGSYNEQFF

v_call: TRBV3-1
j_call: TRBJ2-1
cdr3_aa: CASSQDWDSYNEQFF

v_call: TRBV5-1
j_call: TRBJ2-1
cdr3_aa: CASSFLAGATYNEQFF

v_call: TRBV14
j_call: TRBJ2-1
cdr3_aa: CASSQVPGSEQFF

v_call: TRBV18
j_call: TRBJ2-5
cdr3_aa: CASFQQEILYQETQYF

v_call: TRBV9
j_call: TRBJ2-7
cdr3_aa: CASSVDSSESYEQYF

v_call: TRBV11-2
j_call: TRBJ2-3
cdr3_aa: CASSLYPSRRLAGTDTQYF